One T cell receptor (beta chain) is described in this entry. Its matching antigen is unknown. Patients were excluded for autoimmune disease history or systemic immunosuppression. This record comes from a study of OX40 agonist ivuxolimab in advanced cancers. Data came from immunoSEQ multiplex PCR; TCRdb stores just in-frame clones and leaves some out. This table holds about 25,000 clones, roughly 91% found once. Germline V CDR1 and CDR2: GTSNPN, SVGIG (reference sequence). Trimming pared 2 bases from V and 2 bases from J, leaving 9 bases between. The CDR3 has 13 residues. Study-wide results and limits: On average, CD8+ T cells showed a greater number of expanded clones than CD4+. Also present in some nonresponders was a low level of normalized T-cell clonal expansion.

The TCR was taken from an adult with an advanced solid tumor such as melanoma, head and neck, liver or kidney cancer. The material sequenced was CD4+ or CD8+ T cells sorted from blood, taken in a trial of the OX40 agonist ivuxolimab. V is TRBV30 and J is TRBJ1-2, with D perhaps TRBD1 (5 bases). The CDR3 region is CAWSRGHNYGYTF. CDR3 in DNA: TGTGCCTGGAGTCGGGGCCACAACTATGGCTACACCTTC.